The 11 T cell receptor beta chains reported below all come from one sample, sequenced in a study of long-term antiretroviral therapy in people with HIV. A v3.0 immunoSEQ assay was performed at survey level. Profiled with immunoSEQ multiplex PCR; TCRdb holds only in-frame clones, not every one. The data show roughly 38,000 clones, with around 82% seen just once and about 12% held by the top ten. The sequenced sample was unsorted PBMCs, obtained 0.3 years after starting antiretroviral therapy. The origin of the receptors is a man aged 18 to 35 with HIV.

V is TRBV9 and J is TRBJ1-1; D is undetermined. V gave up 4 bases and J gave up 2 bases, with 6 bases separating them. This CDR3 is 12 amino acids long. CDR1 is SGDLS and CDR2 is YYNGEE in the germline V gene. This chain's CDR3 is CASSLGNTEAFF. The CDR3 nucleotides are TGTGCCAGCAGCCTAGGAAACACTGAAGCTTTCTTT.

This chain uses TRBV10-3 with TRBJ1-2; TRBD1 might be the D (6 bases). CDR3 length: 14 residues. Trimming took 4 bases from V and 8 from J, leaving 17 bases between them. CDR1 and CDR2 (germline): ENHRY, SYGVKD. The CDR3 region is CAISASGETWGYTF. The CDR3 DNA is TGTGCCATCAGTGCTTCAGGGGAAACGTGGGGCTACACCTTC.

The gene calls are TRBV6-4 and TRBJ2-2; 7 bases map to TRBD2. After removal of 5 bases from V and 3 bases from J, the junction contained 3 bases not matched to a gene. From germline, CDR1 is MRHNA and CDR2 SNTAGT. The CDR3 loop spans 14 amino acids. The CDR3 DNA reads TGTGCCAGCAGTTGGACTAGGGACACCGGGGAGCTGTTTTTT. Its protein is CASSWTRDTGELFF.

J is TRBJ2-3 and V is TRBV19; D possibly corresponds to TRBD2 (6 bases). This CDR3 has 15 residues. CDR1 is LNHDA, CDR2 SQIVND, per germline (reference sequence). V lost 8 bases, J lost 1 base, and 16 bases lay in between. CDR3 sequence (DNA): TGTGCCAGTCCGAGAGGGGACTCCTGCACAGATACGCAGTATTTT. Translating gives CASPRGDSCTDTQYF.

The chain is built from TRBV30 and TRBJ2-7; tentative D call: TRBD2 (6 bases). The CDR3 runs to 12 residues. V lost 1 base and J lost 6, with 10 bases in between. The germline gives CDR1 GTSNPN, CDR2 SVGIG (reference sequence). CDR3 amino acids: CAWSGGTFEQYF. The DNA for the CDR3 is TGTGCCTGGAGTGGGGGGACTTTCGAGCAGTACTTC.

The chain uses TRBV5-4 and TRBJ2-7; the match to TRBD2 covers 10 bases. Germline V gives CDR1 SGHNT, CDR2 YYREEE (reference sequence). This CDR3 has 16 amino acids. Trimming took 1 base from V and 5 from J; bases not matched to a gene: 9. The CDR3 here is CASSLLGSSGRNEQYF. Written as DNA, the CDR3 is TGTGCCAGCAGCTTGCTGGGGAGTAGCGGGAGGAACGAGCAGTACTTC.

The chain links TRBV10-2 to TRBJ2-7, with D possibly TRBD1 on 5 matching bases. Between the trimmed V and J ends, which lost 2 bases and 6 bases, there was a span of 5 bases. The CDR3 has 11 amino acids. Germline V gives CDR1 WSHSY, CDR2 SAAADI. In nucleotides, the CDR3 is TGCGCCAGCAGTGAGGGGGCCGAGCAGTACTTC. Translating gives CASSEGAEQYF.

CDR3 nucleotide sequence: TGCAGCGTTAGCGGGGGGCCAACCTTGATTACCTACGAGCAGTACTTC. Its protein is CSVSGGPTLITYEQYF. The V gene is TRBV29-1, the J gene TRBJ2-7; 9 nucleotides match TRBD2. V was clipped by 5 bases and J by 2 bases; unmatched bases: 13. This CDR3 comprises 16 residues. Germline V gene sequence: CDR1 SQVTM, CDR2 ANQGSEA.

With regard to this clone: This specimen includes other DNA sequences encoding the same CDR3. The V and J genes are TRBV29-1 and TRBJ2-7; 7 bases line up with TRBD1. Germline trimming cut 6 bases from V and 1 base from J; bases unmatched to any gene: 6. Germline V lookup: CDR1 SQVTM, CDR2 ANQGSEA. CDR3 length equals 13 residues. The chain's CDR3 is CSVARQGSYEQYF. In DNA form, the CDR3 reads TGCAGCGTGGCTAGACAGGGTTCCTACGAGCAGTACTTC.

V gene TRBV4-1 combines with J gene TRBJ2-2; 7 positions match TRBD2. J lost 6 bases, V lost 8 bases, and 9 bases had no gene match. The CDR3 runs to 14 residues. Germline V CDR1 and CDR2: MGHRA, YSYEKL. The CDR3 DNA follows: TGCGCCAGCGCACGAGGAGCGGGGTCCGGGGAGCTGTTTTTT. This encodes CASARGAGSGELFF.

The table lists this clone with a few counts. This chain connects TRBV19 to TRBJ2-7; 7 bases match TRBD1. With 3 bases clipped from V and 0 bases from J, the junction kept 2 bases outside the gene matches. CDR3 length: 14 amino acids. Germline V gene lookup returns CDR1 LNHDA and CDR2 SQIVND (reference sequence). The CDR3 DNA is TGTGCCAGTAGTATGACAGGGAACTCCTACGAGCAGTACTTC. This translates into CASSMTGNSYEQYF.